The 15 T cell receptor beta chains given below trace back to one sample, sequenced in a study of Graves' ophthalmopathy and Graves' hyperthyroidism. Beta-chain TCR CDR3 regions were amplified from RNA transcripts. The first round was an RT-PCR with HTBI primers, and the second round was a multiplex PCR. MiXCR, applied by TCRdb to the multiplex PCR reads, yields one record per CDR3 protein. The sample includes about 700,000 distinct CDR3 sequences, about two fifths seen only once; the top ten take 3% to 4%. The sample taken for sequencing was peripheral blood. Receptors were obtained from an adult man with Graves' ophthalmopathy.

In its sample, this clonotype was seen many times. The CDR3 reads CATSVSGRTGELFF. CDR3 in DNA: TGTGCCACCAGTGTGTCCGGCCGGACCGGGGAGCTGTTTTTT. The V and J genes are TRBV24-1 and TRBJ2-2; D remains unclear. The CDR3 loop spans 14 amino acids. V lost 5 bases to trimming and J lost 5 bases, with 11 bases between them. The germline gives CDR1 KGHDR, CDR2 SFDVKD.

V is TRBV29-1 and J is TRBJ2-2; the match to TRBD2 covers 7 bases. The CDR3 covers 15 residues. With 0 bases clipped from V and 1 base from J, the junction kept 2 bases outside the gene matches. The germline CDR1 and CDR2 sequences are SQVTM and ANQGSEA. The CDR3 here is CSVEDGRVNTGELFF. The CDR3 DNA follows: TGCAGCGTTGAAGATGGGAGGGTGAACACCGGGGAGCTGTTTTTT.

This clonotype was picked up many times. V and J are TRBV2 and TRBJ2-2, with 11 bases aligning to TRBD2. After removal of 7 bases from V and 3 bases from J, the junction contained 4 bases not matched to a gene. The CDR3 is made up of 15 amino acids. Germline CDR1 and CDR2: SNHLY and FYNNEI. CDR3 sequence reads: CASNLAGGYTGELFF. The CDR3 DNA follows: TGTGCCAGCAACCTAGCGGGAGGCTACACCGGGGAGCTGTTTTTT.

This clonotype occurred a few times. This chain links TRBV5-1 with TRBJ2-5; maybe TRBD1 (5 bases). CDR1 is SGHRS, CDR2 YFSETQ, per germline. There are 13 residues in the CDR3. With 1 base removed from V and 3 bases from J, the gap between germline ends came to 7 bases. The CDR3 spells CASSLYRKETQYF. CDR3 bases: TGCGCCAGCAGCTTGTACAGGAAAGAGACCCAGTACTTC.

Regarding this clonotype: A read error is likely, as this CDR3 ends without the conserved phenylalanine or tryptophan. The V call is TRBV9, the J call TRBJ2-5; tentatively, D is TRBD2 (5 bases). Trimming removed 0 bases from V and 4 bases from J, with 7 bases in between. This CDR3 region has 13 residues. Germline CDR1 reads SGDLS; CDR2 reads YYNGEE. CDR3 bases: TGTGCCAGCAGCGTAGGAGGAGGAGAGACCCAGTACTGC. Its translation: CASSVGGGETQYC.

This clonotype appeared many times. The chain is built from TRBV25-1 and TRBJ2-5; D ambiguous. Germline CDR1 and CDR2: MGHDK and SYGVNS. The CDR3 spans 13 residues. Trimming removed 3 bases at V and 2 bases at J, with 7 bases between. The DNA of the CDR3 is TGTGCCAGCAGTGATTTGGGACAAGAGACCCAGTACTTC. Translation gives CASSDLGQETQYF.

This clonotype was recorded many times. The CDR3 bases are TGCAGTGCTAGAGATTCACGCAACTCTGGAAACACCATATATTTT. The encoded protein is CSARDSRNSGNTIYF. The chain uses TRBV20-1 and TRBJ1-3; D unresolved. Germline V lookup: CDR1 DFQATT, CDR2 SNEGSKA (reference sequence). Between the trimmed V and J ends, which lost 0 bases and 0 bases, there was a span of 9 bases. The CDR3 has 15 residues.

Only a few counts were recorded for this clonotype. The chain uses TRBV12-3 or TRBV12-4 and TRBJ2-7; 10 bases align to TRBD1. This CDR3 has 14 amino acids. V lost 5 bases to trimming and J lost 6 bases; unmatched junction nucleotides: 7. DNA for the CDR3: TGTGCCAGCAGTCCCCGGACAGGGGGGACCGAGCAGTACTTC. Protein: CASSPRTGGTEQYF.

The table lists this clonotype with many counts. This sequence joins TRBV25-1 and TRBJ1-5; D is ambiguous. The CDR3 consists of 14 residues. Trimming removed 3 bases from V and 1 base from J, with 7 bases in between. Per germline, CDR1 MGHDK and CDR2 SYGVNS. This CDR3 reads CASSDWRSNQPQHF. In nucleotides, the CDR3 is TGTGCCAGCAGTGATTGGCGGAGCAATCAGCCCCAGCATTTT.

This clonotype was found many times. The V and J genes are TRBV29-1 and TRBJ2-3, with D hard to call. Germline V gene data show CDR1 as SQVTM and CDR2 as ANQGSEA. The V end lost 3 bases, the J end lost 2 bases, and 3 bases lay between the germline ends. There are 11 residues in the CDR3. The CDR3 DNA reads as TGCAGCGTTGATTCCACAGATACGCAGTATTTT. Translation: CSVDSTDTQYF.

The chain is built from TRBV2 and TRBJ1-1; 7 positions match TRBD1. The CDR3 extends over 15 amino acids. The germline CDR1 and CDR2 sequences are SNHLY and FYNNEI. V lost 2 bases to trimming and J lost 1 base; unmatched junction nucleotides: 4. Here the CDR3 reads CASSEMGQQNTEAFF. The DNA for the CDR3 is TGTGCCAGCAGTGAAATGGGACAGCAGAACACTGAAGCTTTCTTT.

This clonotype was found many times. CDR3 nucleotides: TGTGCCAGCAGCCTTCACCCAGGGGCGGAGGGCTACACCTTC. The encoded protein is CASSLHPGAEGYTF. The chain employs TRBV7-2 and TRBJ1-2, with D possibly TRBD1 on 6 matching bases. Trimming removed 5 bases from V and 8 bases from J, with 18 bases in between. Germline assignment: CDR1 SGHTA and CDR2 FQGNSA. This CDR3 contains 14 residues.

The count of this clonotype is one. The genes are TRBV19 and TRBJ1-2; 9 bases map to TRBD1. CDR3 length equals 15 residues. V shed 1 base and J 7 bases; nucleotides not matched to a gene: 7. Germline lookup yields CDR1 LNHDA and CDR2 SQIVND (reference sequence). The CDR3 DNA reads as TGTGCCAGTAGTATAGCACCGGGACAGGGCGGTGGCTACACCTTC. It encodes CASSIAPGQGGGYTF.

J is TRBJ2-7 and V is TRBV29-1; either TRBD1 or TRBD2 may supply D (6 bases each). The CDR3 has 17 amino acids. V dropped 2 bases and J dropped 4 bases, with 24 bases sitting between them. The V gene's germline CDR1 is SQVTM and CDR2 ANQGSEA. CDR3 sequence reads: CSVERGSWRGPGYEQYF. The CDR3 region has the DNA TGCAGCGTTGAAAGGGGGAGTTGGAGGGGCCCCGGGTACGAGCAGTACTTC.

This clonotype was recorded many times. The gene calls are TRBV6-6 and TRBJ2-7; D call uncertain. V lost 0 bases and J 3 bases, leaving 9 bases between the germline ends. This CDR3 is 14 amino acids long. In germline, CDR1 is MNHNY, CDR2 SVGAGI (reference sequence). The CDR3 spells CASSYSGDRYEQYF. The CDR3 bases are TGTGCCAGCAGTTACTCTGGGGATCGCTACGAGCAGTACTTC.